This T cell receptor (beta chain) came from a study of blood T cell repertoires in COVID-19. Overall study context: The United States, Italy and Spain supplied acute and convalescent COVID-19 samples. PBMCs, B-cell-depleted T cells, or T cells provided the cDNA or gDNA that made up the material.

The germline V gene has CDR1 SQVTM and CDR2 ANQGSEA. The CDR3 has 14 amino acids, counting both end residues. On this clone itself: No DNA is shown, since the ends of the CDR3 on it are uncertain; the CDR3 is the one TCRdb lists.

Original handling: Estimation of nucleated cell counts relied on the amplification of reference gene primers. Profiled with immunoSEQ multiplex PCR; TCRdb holds only in-frame clones, not every one. Clone size and the V and J calls come from that table; the DNA yielded D and trimming. The sample contains about 68,000 clones, roughly 85% of which appear only once. The material sequenced was peripheral blood. The origin of this receptor is a woman aged 60-75 years with acute or convalescent COVID-19. This chain joins TRBV29-1 and TRBJ2-7; TRBD2 is the table's D call and was not checked against the DNA. CDR3 in amino acids: CSVGPGTSGIEVYF.